This TCR beta chain was recovered during a study of T cell changes during pregnancy in multiple sclerosis. Sequencing used immunoSEQ multiplex PCR; TCRdb keeps in-frame clones, though not all of them. The profile shows tens of thousands of clones, 85% to 90% of them singletons. The material was CD4+ T cells from peripheral blood mononuclear cells, obtained in the first trimester of pregnancy. This sequence was found in a female donor with multiple sclerosis, enrolled in a pregnancy study.

CDR3 in amino acids: CAIRGGESYEQYF. The CDR3 DNA reads TGTGCCATCAGGGGAGGGGAATCCTACGAGCAGTACTTC. The V and J genes are TRBV10-3 and TRBJ2-7; 7 nucleotides match TRBD2. The germline V gene encodes CDR1 ENHRY and CDR2 SYGVKD. The CDR3 spans 13 residues. V lost 6 bases, J lost 1 base, and 3 bases stayed unmatched.